This T cell receptor (beta chain) was obtained from a study of response to subunit inactivated influenza vaccine. General observations from the study: The authors suggested that few new T cells are recruited per seasonal influenza vaccination.

In regard to this clonotype: Its specificity is not known.

From the RT-PCR reads, TCRdb called clonotypes with MiXCR, one entry per CDR3 protein. There are over 400,000 distinct CDR3 sequences in the sample; roughly 11% occur only once, and approximately 12% lies in the top ten. This CDR3 has 16 residues. Trimming left V 3 bases short and J 15 bases short, with 24 bases between. The TCR was taken from a man between 50 and 59 years old who received an inactivated influenza vaccine. Sequences were derived from PBMCs from blood, sampled roughly 45 days after vaccination. V gene TRBV12-3 or TRBV12-4 combines with J gene TRBJ1-6; TRBD1 is a possible D gene (5 bases). The CDR3 reads CASSFQDTAGKRLLHF. In nucleotides, the CDR3 is TGTGCCAGCAGTTTCCAGGACACCGCGGGAAAAAGGCTCCTCCACTTT.